The clone carrying this T cell receptor (beta chain) was counted between two and nine times. What it binds is unknown. After removal of 9 bases from V and 0 bases from J, the junction contained 5 bases not matched to a gene. Per the germline V gene, CDR1 is LNHNV and CDR2 is YYDKDF (reference sequence). The CDR3 runs 15 residues. The Oncomine TCR Beta short-read assay sequenced DNA from cultured CD4+ T cells. TCRdb passed the PCR reads through MiXCR, listing each CDR3 protein once. The repertoire holds some 4,000 distinct CDR3 sequences, with 17% as singletons. This sample is part of a study of vaccination and CD4 T cells after COVID-19. Study in general: Stimulation used overlapping spike peptides from SARS-CoV-2, HCoV-NL63, HCoV-OC43 and HCoV-229E. No peptide, an HIV-1 Nef pool, or a CEFX pool was what each control culture received.

Treatment reported: roughly 10-day PBMC culture with coronavirus spike peptide pools or control peptides (ViraFEST assay). PBMCs, plated at 2 million to 2.5 million per well, were grown in the presence of around 11 IU/ml IL-2 and about 10 ug/ml peptide pools. Study-level points and caveats: Relatively few convalescent patients were studied, without early post-infection timepoints.

Sequenced: CD4+ T cells from blood, cultured in vitro. The source of this sequence is a human donor who had recovered from COVID-19. The V and J genes are TRBV15 and TRBJ1-3, with 10 bases matching TRBD1. The CDR3 DNA follows: TGTGCCACAGGGGACAGGGGCCCCTCTGGAAACACCATATATTTT. It encodes CATGDRGPSGNTIYF.